This T cell receptor beta chain came from a study of neurological immune-mediated disorders. As for the cDNA, it was generated by 5'RACE with 10-nucleotide random UMIs. Over 200 million TCR-beta sequences from 15-18 subjects came out of each sequencing run. TCRdb fed the 5' RACE reads into MiXCR, producing one record per CDR3 protein. The repertoire consists of around 64,000 distinct CDR3 sequences, with roughly 13% occurring once and the leading ten covering around 11%. Unsorted libraries used 2 million PBMCs kept at -80 degrees C. The CDR3 length is 16 residues. From germline, CDR1 is SGHRS and CDR2 YFSETQ. Trimming at V came to 0 bases and at J to 1 base, leaving 3 bases not matched to a gene.

The sample consisted of PBMCs. The receptor was isolated from a woman aged 55-69 years with HTLV-1-associated myelopathy (HAM/TSP). The J gene is TRBJ2-1, the V gene TRBV5-1, with 8 bases lining up with TRBD1. Written as DNA, the CDR3 is TGCGCCAGCAGCTTGGACGGACAGGGTTCCTACAATGAGCAGTTCTTC. As protein: CASSLDGQGSYNEQFF.